Listed below are T cell receptor beta chains from one sample, sequenced in a study of cytomegalovirus exposure and HLA in healthy donors. The protocol was immunoSEQ multiplex PCR, while the TCRdb copy is restricted to in-frame clones and leaves out a portion. The table has about 120,000 clones, about 72% seen once. The sample consisted of PBMCs. The receptors were gathered from a man aged 50 or older in good health and CMV-seropositive. Both conserved end residues are part of each CDR3. The D gene is left open where the match is weak. A clone size is listed for some rows: how often the clone was seen (once, few, many), or a class if it is expanded.

d_call,j_call,cdr3_length,v_call,clone_size,cdr3_aa,cdr3_nt
-,TRBJ1-5,14,TRBV19,-,CASSFGQTNQPQHF,TGTGCCAGTAGTTTCGGACAGACCAATCAGCCCCAGCATTTT
TRBD1,TRBJ2-3,15,TRBV6-1,-,CASSLRDRGTDTQYF,TGTGCCAGCAGTCTCCGGGACAGGGGCACAGATACGCAGTATTTT
TRBD1,TRBJ2-2,15,TRBV9,-,CASSAGTENTGELFF,TGTGCCAGCAGCGCCGGGACAGAGAACACCGGGGAGCTGTTTTTT
-,TRBJ1-2,12,TRBV5-5,once,CASSLGPYGYTF,TGTGCCAGCAGCTTGGGGCCCTATGGCTACACCTTC
TRBD1,TRBJ2-1,15,TRBV14,-,CASSQWDSGDNEQFF,TGTGCCAGCAGCCAATGGGACAGTGGGGACAATGAGCAGTTCTTC
TRBD1,TRBJ1-6,16,TRBV5-1,once,CASSLLGTGLHSPLHF,TGCGCCAGCAGCTTGCTAGGGACAGGTCTACATTCACCCCTCCACTTT
TRBD1,TRBJ1-2,13,TRBV18,once,CASSPGQGRGYTF,TGTGCCAGCTCTCCGGGACAGGGGAGAGGCTACACCTTC
-,TRBJ1-3,12,TRBV2,few,CASSESRNTIYF,TGTGCCAGCAGTGAGTCAAGAAACACCATATATTTT
TRBD2,TRBJ2-5,15,TRBV6-5,-,CASRTSGGFGETQYF,TGTGCCAGCAGAACTAGCGGGGGGTTCGGAGAGACCCAGTACTTC
TRBD1,TRBJ2-2,17,TRBV7-9,-,CASSPIDRGPNTGELFF,TGTGCCAGCAGCCCAATCGACAGGGGGCCTAACACCGGGGAGCTGTTTTTT
TRBD1,TRBJ2-5,16,TRBV7-6,-,CASSLPGQGALETQYF,TGTGCCAGCAGCTTACCGGGACAGGGGGCCTTAGAGACCCAGTACTTC
TRBD1,TRBJ2-1,15,TRBV6-5,-,CASSLGTGAYNEQFF,TGTGCCAGCAGCCTGGGGACAGGGGCCTACAATGAGCAGTTCTTC
-,TRBJ2-4,13,TRBV27,few,CASGVRSGNIQYF,TGTGCCAGCGGCGTACGTTCGGGAAACATTCAGTACTTC
-,TRBJ2-3,14,TRBV4-1,-,CASSWSGGTDTQYF,TGCGCCAGCAGCTGGAGTGGCGGCACAGATACGCAGTATTTT
-,TRBJ1-5,12,TRBV2,-,CASSTPTGPQHF,TGTGCCAGCAGCACACCCACGGGGCCCCAGCATTTT
TRBD1,TRBJ1-4,14,TRBV5-5,-,CASSWTDRNEKLFF,TGTGCCAGCAGCTGGACGGACAGGAATGAAAAACTGTTTTTT
-,TRBJ1-5,13,TRBV2,-,CASSAQLNQPQHF,TGTGCCAGCAGTGCACAGCTCAATCAGCCCCAGCATTTT
-,TRBJ1-1,12,TRBV7-2,-,CASSFNGGEAFF,TGTGCCAGCAGCTTCAACGGCGGTGAAGCTTTCTTT
TRBD2,TRBJ2-1,14,TRBV29-1,-,CSGATSGSKDEQFF,TGCAGCGGGGCTACTAGCGGGAGCAAGGATGAGCAGTTCTTC
-,TRBJ1-4,18,TRBV14,once,CASSQDPTVGGTSEKLFF,TGTGCCAGCAGCCAAGATCCCACCGTAGGCGGGACCAGTGAAAAACTGTTTTTT
TRBD2,TRBJ2-7,16,TRBV4-1,-,CASSQDRRTSGLEQYF,TGCGCCAGCAGCCAAGATCGCCGGACTAGCGGTCTCGAGCAGTACTTC
-,TRBJ2-5,16,TRBV11-1,-,CASSQHRTTDPRTQYF,TGTGCCAGCAGCCAACACCGGACTACCGACCCCCGGACCCAGTACTTC
-,TRBJ2-2,12,TRBV6-5,-,CASSRGYGELFF,TGTGCCAGCAGTAGGGGGTACGGGGAGCTGTTTTTT
TRBD1,TRBJ2-7,15,TRBV29-1,-,CSVEIVWDRGYEQYF,TGCAGCGTTGAAATTGTTTGGGACAGGGGCTACGAGCAGTACTTC
-,TRBJ1-1,15,TRBV9,-,CASSVGIGVNTEAFF,TGTGCCAGCAGCGTAGGGATAGGGGTGAACACTGAAGCTTTCTTT
TRBD1,TRBJ1-2,16,TRBV5-1,-,CASSLAKTTGDYGYTF,TGCGCCAGCAGCTTGGCCAAGACCACAGGGGACTATGGCTACACCTTC
-,TRBJ2-2,13,TRBV6-4,-,CASSATSTGELFF,TGTGCCAGCAGTGCCACTAGCACCGGGGAGCTGTTTTTT
-,TRBJ2-7,14,TRBV10-3,-,CAISEGQPPYEQYF,TGTGCCATCAGTGAGGGACAGCCTCCCTACGAGCAGTACTTC
TRBD2,TRBJ2-1,15,TRBV7-9,-,CASSLATSGRHEQFF,TGTGCCAGCAGCTTAGCGACTAGCGGGAGACATGAGCAGTTCTTC
TRBD2,TRBJ2-1,14,TRBV6-5,-,CASRLLAGEGEQFF,TGTGCCAGCAGGCTACTAGCGGGAGAGGGTGAGCAGTTCTTC
-,TRBJ2-7,12,TRBV2,-,CASRQEIYEQYF,TGTGCCAGCCGACAGGAGATCTACGAGCAGTACTTC
TRBD2,TRBJ2-3,15,TRBV6-6,-,CASSYPGGFDDTQYF,TGTGCCAGCAGTTATCCGGGGGGGTTTGATGATACGCAGTATTTT
TRBD2,TRBJ2-3,15,TRBV6-5,-,CASSYSGTGGDTQYF,TGTGCCAGCAGTTACTCGGGGACGGGGGGGGATACGCAGTATTTT
TRBD1,TRBJ2-7,13,TRBV18,-,CASSEGTGYEQYF,TGTGCCAGCTCAGAAGGGACAGGGTACGAGCAGTACTTC
TRBD1,TRBJ2-7,15,TRBV2,-,CASSFTGTGSCEQYF,TGTGCCAGCAGCTTTACCGGGACAGGGAGCTGCGAGCAGTACTTC
-,TRBJ2-7,13,TRBV10-2,once,CASSESDSYEQYF,TGCGCCAGCAGTGAGTCTGACAGCTACGAGCAGTACTTC
TRBD2,TRBJ2-3,16,TRBV7-9,-,CASSLVVAGGTDTQYF,TGTGCCAGCAGCTTAGTTGTAGCGGGAGGCACAGATACGCAGTATTTT
-,TRBJ2-3,16,TRBV18,-,CASSPRVRSSTDTQYF,TGTGCCAGCTCACCCCGAGTCCGGTCGAGCACAGATACGCAGTATTTT
-,TRBJ2-1,15,TRBV9,-,CASSVGPGSYNEQFF,TGTGCCAGCAGCGTAGGCCCCGGCTCCTACAATGAGCAGTTCTTC
TRBD1,TRBJ1-1,14,TRBV4-1,-,CASSHQTGTRKTFF,TGCGCCAGCAGCCATCAGACAGGGACTAGGAAAACTTTCTTT
TRBD2,TRBJ2-1,19,TRBV14,few,CASSRGSGGSRSSYNEQFF,TGTGCCAGCAGCCGAGGTAGCGGGGGGTCCCGCAGCTCCTACAATGAGCAGTTCTTC
-,TRBJ2-5,16,TRBV7-9,-,CASSPVSGLIQETQYF,TGTGCCAGCAGCCCAGTCTCCGGACTAATCCAAGAGACCCAGTACTTC
TRBD2,TRBJ2-3,15,TRBV5-1,-,CASSQRGPSTDTQYF,TGCGCCAGCAGCCAGCGGGGGCCTAGCACAGATACGCAGTATTTT
-,TRBJ2-3,17,TRBV7-2,few,CASSLQGRGVGTDTQYF,TGTGCCAGCAGCTTACAGGGCAGGGGGGTCGGCACAGATACGCAGTATTTT
-,TRBJ2-5,12,TRBV27,-,CASSLFGETQYF,TGTGCCAGCAGTTTATTCGGGGAGACCCAGTACTTC
TRBD1,TRBJ2-7,13,TRBV29-1,-,CSVEGDRAYEQYF,TGCAGCGTTGAGGGCGACAGGGCCTACGAGCAGTACTTC
TRBD2,TRBJ2-7,12,TRBV7-9,-,CASSGGTGEQYF,TGTGCCAGCTCCGGGGGGACCGGGGAGCAGTACTTC
-,TRBJ1-1,15,TRBV13,few,CASSLVPGEDTEAFF,TGTGCCAGCAGCTTAGTTCCGGGGGAGGACACTGAAGCTTTCTTT